A selection of T cell receptor beta chains follows, all from one sample in a study of shared clonotypes between healthy human individuals. Sequencing used immunoSEQ multiplex PCR; TCRdb keeps in-frame clones, though not all of them. The table has 2 million or so clones, 85% to 95% seen once. Material for sequencing was naive CD4+ T cells sorted from blood. The origin of the receptors is a man aged 18 to 29 in good health. Each CDR3 is given with its conserved first and last residue. D genes are given only for firm matches.

TRBV5-6	TRBJ2-7	.	CASSRQGRQYF
TRBV19	TRBJ1-5	.	CASSLGQNINQPQHF
TRBV29-1	TRBJ1-1	TRBD1	CSVQTGANTEAFF
TRBV7-6	TRBJ2-7	TRBD1	CASSLNRGTYEQYF
TRBV7-9	TRBJ2-1	TRBD1	CASSVREGTGKTYNEQFF
TRBV7-2	TRBJ2-7	TRBD2	CASSFGAGVYEQYF
TRBV10-2	TRBJ2-1	TRBD1	CACARGTESYNEQFF
TRBV7-9	TRBJ1-1	.	CASSLDGGGTEAFF
TRBV2	TRBJ1-5	.	CASSDGARQPQHF
TRBV30	TRBJ1-5	.	CAWTYGGGQQPQHF
TRBV18	TRBJ1-1	.	CASSRMGMNTEAFF
TRBV29-1	TRBJ2-1	.	CSVEGGTITLHEQFF
TRBV6-1	TRBJ1-5	.	CASGTPDQPQHF
TRBV6-6	TRBJ2-7	.	CASSYPALKDEQYF
TRBV7-2	TRBJ1-1	TRBD1	CASSLSGGQMNTEAFF
TRBV6-5	TRBJ1-6	TRBD1	CASGTGNSPLHF
TRBV6-5	TRBJ2-7	TRBD2	CASSYGTSLGSYEQYF
TRBV19	TRBJ1-2	.	CASSHAANLYGYTF
TRBV6-6	TRBJ1-5	.	CASSPPVRNQPQHF
TRBV4-3	TRBJ2-7	.	CASSQDLGYRYEQYF
TRBV18	TRBJ2-1	TRBD2	CASSPPRLATNNEQFF
TRBV6-5	TRBJ2-1	TRBD2	CASTLTSGATHEQFF
TRBV19	TRBJ2-3	TRBD2	CASSGLLAGATDTQYF
TRBV28	TRBJ1-4	.	CASSLEWGGEKLFF
TRBV30	TRBJ1-5	.	CAWTGEGSNQPQHF
TRBV9	TRBJ2-3	.	CASSVEWGSTDTQYF
TRBV18	TRBJ2-2	TRBD1	CASSRGTGNTGELFF
TRBV10-1	TRBJ1-5	.	CASPVRGSGNQPQHF
TRBV6-5	TRBJ1-2	.	CASSRTKLHGYTF
TRBV21-1	TRBJ1-6	.	CASSMRGDLYNSPLHF
TRBV18	TRBJ2-7	.	CASRTSSSYEQYF
TRBV9	TRBJ1-2	.	CASSNRVGGYGYTF
TRBV9	TRBJ2-7	TRBD2	CASSEGLAGGPQYF
TRBV19	TRBJ2-3	TRBD1	CASSIGDRGIVDTQYF
TRBV2	TRBJ2-3	.	CASSEGRTTDTQYF
TRBV4-2	TRBJ2-7	.	CASSQELSEQYF
TRBV29-1	TRBJ1-5	.	CSAGDRRGNQPQHF
TRBV6-5	TRBJ1-5	TRBD1	CASSYDRVQPQHF
TRBV15	TRBJ2-7	TRBD2	CATSRGGLGEYEQYF
TRBV6-1	TRBJ1-3	.	CASTTWERGNTIYF
TRBV5-1	TRBJ2-7	TRBD2	CASSLTSGGHSYEQYF
TRBV25-1	TRBJ2-3	TRBD2	CASSELAGYTDTQYF
TRBV7-9	TRBJ2-7	.	CASSPRTDPYEQYF
TRBV28	TRBJ1-2	.	CASSSQTGGYGYTF
TRBV7-8	TRBJ2-7	.	CASSPRDGSVAQYF
TRBV18	TRBJ2-2	.	CASSPQNTGELFF
TRBV5-4	TRBJ2-5	TRBD2	CASSLAGTSGQETQYF
TRBV5-5	TRBJ2-5	TRBD1	CASSPPGQEQETQYF
TRBV19	TRBJ1-6	.	CASSKTEQTLHF
TRBV5-4	TRBJ1-1	TRBD1	CASSLIDRDTEAFF
TRBV29-1	TRBJ2-1	.	CSVAKGLVNNEQFF
TRBV5-1	TRBJ2-2	TRBD2	CASSLSRTSGITNTGELFF
TRBV5-1	TRBJ1-1	.	CASSLALYGTEAFF